Sequencing of this T cell receptor (beta chain) was carried out in a study of cytomegalovirus exposure and HLA in healthy donors (dated by TCRdb to about 2017). A note on the overall study: In an earlier analysis of about 560 of the donors, 250 to 350 Gb of sequence data and approximately 120 million unique TCR beta sequences from about 179 million T cells were reported. An early release covering roughly 600 HLA-typed donors comprised approximately 290 gigabases of sequencing data and 85 million or so unique TCR sequences. Of the roughly 430 genotyped donors, about 80% fell in the genetic ancestry cluster associated with self-reported Caucasian donors. The study was designed to test whether signatures of past pathogen exposure could be identified by cataloging public T cell receptors. The study used immunosequencing to profile the T cell repertoires of approximately 640 subjects and linked those repertoires to cytomegalovirus serostatus. In addition to the first cohort of 650 to 750 subjects, a separate validation cohort of 130 or so different subjects was used. To predict cytomegalovirus infection status, the study combined high-throughput TCR immunosequencing, statistical association of individual TCRs with disease status, and machine learning. A later analysis re-examined previously published TCR beta repertoires from just over 650 donors and added high-resolution HLA genotyping to investigate patterns of TCR occurrence. Rather than using new phenotypic data, the later analysis identified candidate immune exposures from TCR beta sequences and from how often those sequences occurred across donors. In an earlier analysis of around 540 of the donors, high-throughput TCR beta sequencing was used to judge whether each TCR beta V gene segment behaved as functional or pseudogenic. Donor age, sex, ethnicity and CMV serostatus were compiled together with the repertoire data. A later genetic analysis used genome-wide SNP genotypes for about 65% of the 666 donors, treating that subset as a discovery cohort. Every discovery cohort repertoire had been produced on one sequencing platform. Both class I and class II loci were covered by HLA typing, at four-digit resolution. The number of typed donors differed by locus: about 629-640 for A, B, C, DRB1 and DQB1; 522 for DQA1; around 610 for DPA1; and roughly 450 for DPB1. Roughly 5 DR-DQ haplotypes were handled as single units for association and clustering because linkage in the cohort was strong. Among several hundred genotyped donors of the cohort, an average of around 250,000 unique TCR beta nucleotide sequences was sequenced per donor, of which approximately 18% were non-productive. Beyond this particular receptor, the publication reports: The study listed 150 to 200 TCR beta chains as associated with cytomegalovirus. According to a later genetic analysis, donors in an Asian-associated ancestry cluster had fewer N-insertions in productive TCRs than the approximately 700-donor mean. In a later analysis, TCR association rates were found to vary across HLA loci, with the most associated TCRs seen for DRB1 alleles and the fewest for HLA-C alleles. An association between a missense DCLRE1C variant and V-gene and J-gene trimming of TCR beta chains was found in a later genetic analysis and replicated in an independent cohort. Because counts were too low, about 18 rarely observed V segments, including chromosome 9 orphons, were left out of the earlier analysis of 587 of the donors. In both the original and validation cohorts, the classifier was reported to diagnose cytomegalovirus status with high specificity and sensitivity. A few of the identified cytomegalovirus-associated TCR beta chains were confirmed in vitro to be specific for cytomegalovirus antigens. In a later analysis, several top co-occurrence clusters were reported to appear linked to parvovirus B19, influenza, CMV and Epstein-Barr virus. An earlier analysis of some 590 of the donors showed that most TCR beta V segments appeared in productive rearrangements either about 90% or about 30% of the time, which broadly matched IMGT annotations. A further reported finding was that TCR beta sequences accurately predicted the HLA-A and HLA-B alleles for most subjects in the first cohort. A cluster of highly shared sequence variants was judged likely to represent a technical artifact of the sequencing pipeline. HLA typing was unavailable for some donors at each locus, so association tests used only the typed subset. While some public TCRs were present in many individuals, most TCR sequences turned up only very rarely across donors. The authors suggested that the approach could potentially be generalized to other disease states and immunological phenotypes. Some IMGT-functional V segments, including TRBV6-2 and TRBV6-3, could not be distinguished by the 87-base-pair reads and were therefore excluded. Linkage disequilibrium might explain the correlated functional status among segregating V segments, but an unknown experimental factor could not be ruled out. Compared with equally common non-associated chains, HLA-associated TCR beta chains in a later analysis were more clonally expanded and had lower generation probabilities. The presence/absence analyses assumed that sequencing depth was roughly uniform across donors, and that assumption may not be true. In this cohort, only TCR beta chains were sequenced, and detectable features were limited by the absence of alpha or paired-chain data. For the cohort, immune exposure information was limited to CMV serostatus. When HLA alleles, especially DR and DQ, strongly co-occurred, TCR associations were difficult to assign to individual alleles. In a later analysis, around 15,000 TCR beta sequences were associated with specific HLA alleles at a false discovery rate of 0.05. A later analysis found that most CMV-associated TCR beta chains appeared HLA-restricted, with HLA associations seemingly driven largely by CMV exposure.

There are 13 amino acids in the CDR3, from cysteine to phenylalanine inclusive. This entry keeps only the CDR3 DNA: 39 bases, framed from base 1. From V the trimming removes 0 bases and from J it removes 15 bases, while the gene matches leave 7 bases of the junction unaccounted for. CDR1 and CDR2 are read off the germline V gene as SGHDT and YYEEEE. The cohort consisted of 666 healthy bone marrow donors. At the time of sampling, every cohort member was nominally healthy, though immune exposures that went unrecorded were likely present. The donor tested CMV seropositive and was one of the 289 seropositive cohort members. Each donor provided a peripheral blood sample, and peripheral blood mononuclear cells were used for TCR beta sequencing. Genomic DNA was extracted from the blood cell samples with the Qiagen DNeasy Blood Extraction Kit. The library relied on the immunoSEQ multiplex PCR assay. The multiplex PCR relied on a mix of 60 forward primers for TCR Vbeta segments and 13 reverse primers for TCR Jbeta segments. The CDR3 region of rearranged TCR beta genes was amplified from genomic DNA by a multiplex PCR assay. The amplified TCR beta libraries were sequenced on the Illumina HiSeq System as 87-base-pair reads. The paper's data handling went like this. In a later analysis, around 80 million unique TCR beta chains were counted across the roughly 610 repertoires, and roughly 10 million of these chains were shared by at least two donors. A nearest-neighbor algorithm error-corrected the raw reads and collapsed the reads into unique sequences, merging closely related sequences to remove PCR and sequencing errors. V, D and J gene segments were assigned by aligning CDR3 sequences to IMGT reference sequences. For a sequence to be retained, at least a six-nucleotide match to both a V gene segment and a J gene segment was required. A rearrangement counted as productive if the CDR3 had no stop codons and remained in frame with V and J, and every other rearrangement counted as non-productive. CDR3 was defined according to IMGT convention as the region running from the second conserved V-encoded cysteine to the conserved J-encoded phenylalanine. The earlier analysis of about 500 of the donors excluded sequences that lacked an unambiguous match to a single V gene segment. In an earlier analysis of around 600 of the donors, V segments were called functional above 56.7% productive rearrangements and were called segregating when the between-donor standard deviation exceeded 5%. A statistical classification framework was developed to diagnose cytomegalovirus status using the catalog of TCR beta chain sequences. V and J gene assignment, in a later analysis, came from comparing TCR nucleotide sequences with IMGT/GENE-DB human TR gene sequences. In a later analysis, CDR3 sequences and most-parsimonious VDJ recombination scenarios were assigned using the TCRdist pipeline. A later analysis defined each TCR beta chain by its CDR3 amino acid sequence plus V-gene family, and excluded reads lacking a unique V-gene family. To address suspected cross-contamination and a sequencing artifact, a later analysis removed 592 highly shared, low-generation-probability nucleotide sequences. For each public chain, a later analysis derived a clonal expansion index from normalized ranks of inferred template counts within each repertoire. In a later analysis, generation probabilities were computed using a VDJ recombination model fitted to out-of-frame rearrangements, and the results were checked against IGoR. In a later analysis, TCR-TCR, TCR-HLA and TCR-CMV co-occurrence was scored with hypergeometric tests, and a repertoire-size bias correction was applied to TCR pairs. False discovery rates were estimated in a later analysis by permuting HLA or CMV assignments 20 times. In a later analysis, co-occurring TCRs were grouped using DBSCAN, with TCRdist sequence similarity added in when clustering inside HLA-allele-positive subsets. Co-occurrence clustering excluded repertoires with fewer than 30,000 or more than 120,000 public chains, plus five with anomalous nucleotide sharing. The table comes from immuneACCESS by way of TCRdb, which keeps in-frame sequences with V and J called. Part of the clones is missing from these tables; in studies checked, under half for an unresolved V gene and the rest for unknown reasons. D and trimming come from the DNA, and the V and J calls and clone size come from that table. This sample holds under 130,000 clones; about three quarters were observed only once. The top ten hold 8.6% of the sample.

In regard to this clone: The antigen this receptor binds is unknown. Qualities for individual bases were not recorded, and no much larger clone is one base off.

Rearrangement joined TRBV5-6 to TRBJ2-4, with 9 bases in between that match TRBD1. Sequencing was carried out using PBMCs. The TCR comes from a woman between 40 and 50 years old in good health and CMV-seropositive. In nucleotide form, the sequence is TGTGCCAGCAGCTTGGCCGGACAGGGGATACGGTACTTC. It translates to CASSLAGQGIRYF.